One and the same sample provided the 30 T cell receptor beta chains below, sequenced in a study of T cells after yellow fever vaccination. TCRdb reprocessed the 5' RACE reads via MiXCR and lists one record per CDR3 protein. The table shows 400,000 or so distinct CDR3 sequences, with roughly 10% occurring only once. The sequences come from PBMCs, collected on the day of the first yellow fever vaccination. Receptors originate from a man aged 18 to 29 who received the YFV17D yellow fever vaccine.

This clonotype came up many times. The V gene is TRBV7-3, the J gene TRBJ2-3; D possibly uses TRBD1 or TRBD2 (5 bases each). Germline V gives CDR1 SGHTA, CDR2 FQGTGA. Trimming removed 5 bases from V and 2 bases from J, with 11 bases in between. The CDR3 consists of 14 residues. The CDR3 spells CASSTTGLTDTQYF. The CDR3 coding sequence is TGTGCCAGCAGCACAACGGGGCTCACAGATACGCAGTATTTT.

V usage is TRBV4-3 and J usage is TRBJ2-3; perhaps D is TRBD1 or TRBD2 (5 bases each). V lost 4 bases and J 5 bases, leaving 19 bases between the germline ends. From germline, CDR1 is LGHNA and CDR2 YSLEER. The CDR3 totals 16 residues. The CDR3 DNA sequence: TGCGCCAGCAGCCGGGGGTTGGGTGAAGTAGGAGATACGCAGTATTTT. As protein: CASSRGLGEVGDTQYF.

The rearrangement uses TRBV20-1 and TRBJ1-6, with D perhaps matching TRBD1 (5 bases). Germline CDR1 is DFQATT and CDR2 is SNEGSKA (reference sequence). Deletions cut 0 bases from V and 9 bases from J, with 9 bases between. CDR3 size: 13 residues. Here the CDR3 reads CSARDTGTSPLHF. CDR3 DNA: TGCAGTGCTAGAGATACCGGGACTTCACCCCTCCACTTT.

This clonotype was found a few times. J is TRBJ2-1 and V is TRBV7-3; 7 bases are a match to TRBD1. Germline values: CDR1 SGHTA, CDR2 FQGTGA. The V segment lost 2 bases and the J segment 2 bases; nucleotides outside the gene matches: 9. The CDR3 length is 17 residues. The CDR3 DNA follows: TGTGCCAGCAGCTTATCTTTCGACAGGGTCCCCTACAATGAGCAGTTCTTC. Translating it yields CASSLSFDRVPYNEQFF.

The chain employs TRBV11-2 and TRBJ1-1; D not resolved. CDR3 length: 16 amino acids. The ends were cut back, 2 bases at V and 4 bases at J, with 17 bases in the middle. Germline values: CDR1 SGHAT, CDR2 FQNNGV. The CDR3, as DNA: TGTGCCAGCAGCTTAAGCGGGCCCATATTGAGCACTGAAGCTTTCTTT. Translating gives CASSLSGPILSTEAFF.

V is TRBV15 and J is TRBJ2-3; D perhaps matches TRBD2 (6 bases). V lost 0 bases and J lost 3, with 16 bases in between. Germline V gene sequence: CDR1 LNHNV, CDR2 YYDKDF (reference sequence). This CDR3 is 17 amino acids long. CDR3 sequence (DNA): TGTGCCACCAGCAGAGATCTGGCGGGGCTGGCAACAGATACGCAGTATTTT. This sequence encodes CATSRDLAGLATDTQYF.

There are many counts of this clonotype. The chain recombines TRBV5-6 with TRBJ2-5, with D unresolved. The CDR3 runs 13 residues. V was shortened by 1 base and J by 5 bases, with 9 bases between the two germline ends. In germline, CDR1 is SGHDT, CDR2 YYEEEE. The CDR3 coding sequence is TGTGCCAGCAGCTTGCTTATCTGGGAGACCCAGTACTTC. Translated, it gives CASSLLIWETQYF.

The chain joins TRBV7-2 to TRBJ1-2, with 7 bases that match TRBD1. J was trimmed by 5 bases and V by 1 base; bases with no gene match: 4. Germline V CDR1 and CDR2: SGHTA, FQGNSA. The CDR3 has 14 amino acids. The CDR3: CASSLEGAGYGYTF. In DNA, the CDR3 is TGTGCCAGCAGCTTAGAGGGGGCCGGGTATGGCTACACCTTC.

The chain links TRBV18 to TRBJ1-4; D possibly corresponds to TRBD1 (5 bases). The CDR3 length is 13 residues. From germline, CDR1 is KGHSH and CDR2 LQKENI. V gave up 4 bases and J gave up 4 bases, with 7 bases separating them. The CDR3 DNA reads TGTGCCAGCTCACGGGACGGTAATGAAAAACTGTTTTTT. Translated: CASSRDGNEKLFF.

The table lists this clonotype with a few counts. The chain employs TRBV6-6 and TRBJ1-2, with D perhaps matching TRBD1 (5 bases). The V end lost 5 bases, the J end lost 5 bases, and 12 bases lay between the germline ends. This CDR3 spans 13 amino acids. Germline V gene data show CDR1 as MNHNY and CDR2 as SVGAGI (reference sequence). As DNA, the CDR3 is TGTGCCAGCAGTCCTGACAGTTCGTATGGCTACACCTTC. The encoded protein is CASSPDSSYGYTF.

The rearrangement joins TRBV29-1 to TRBJ1-2; 8 bases fit TRBD1. The trim removed 7 bases at V and 14 bases at J, leaving 9 bases unmatched. This CDR3 spans 10 amino acids. Germline CDR1 is SQVTM and CDR2 is ANQGSEA. The DNA for the CDR3 is TGCAGCGCCACGGACAGGGTGGAAACCTTC. Protein: CSATDRVETF.

For the CDR3, the DNA is TGTGCCAGCTCACCACCGGGGCCTCGGGGCGAAGAGACCCAGTACTTC. Its translation: CASSPPGPRGEETQYF. The chain is built from TRBV18 and TRBJ2-5; D is possibly TRBD1 or TRBD2 (5 bases each). This CDR3 is built from 16 residues. Germline V gene lookup returns CDR1 KGHSH and CDR2 LQKENI. V shed 0 bases and J shed 3 bases, with 14 bases lying between them.

This clonotype appeared a few times. This chain connects TRBV6-2 or TRBV6-3 to TRBJ2-1; D is ambiguous. This CDR3 is built from 16 residues. V dropped 5 bases and J dropped 3 bases, with 17 bases sitting between them. From germline, CDR1 is MNHEY and CDR2 SVGEGT. Written as DNA, the CDR3 is TGTGCCAGCAGTACCCCTTCTATTGGGGTCTACAATGAGCAGTTCTTC. Its translation is CASSTPSIGVYNEQFF.

This rearrangement joins TRBV9 to TRBJ2-3; 8 bases are a match to TRBD2. V dropped 6 bases and J dropped 0; count of bases not matched to a gene: 3. Germline CDR1 is SGDLS and CDR2 is YYNGEE. This CDR3 contains 14 residues. CDR3 amino acids: CASNSGASTDTQYF. The CDR3 nucleotides read TGTGCCAGCAATAGCGGGGCGAGCACAGATACGCAGTATTTT.

This clonotype was counted a few times. The chain uses TRBV5-1 and TRBJ2-5; the D call may be TRBD1 or TRBD2 (5 bases each). Between the trimmed V and J ends, which lost 0 bases and 5 bases, there was a span of 14 bases. CDR3 length: 15 residues. Germline V gene data show CDR1 as SGHRS and CDR2 as YFSETQ. CDR3: CASSLGGEKWETQYF. The CDR3, as DNA: TGCGCCAGCAGCTTGGGAGGGGAGAAGTGGGAGACCCAGTACTTC.

This clonotype has a handful of counts. The V and J genes are TRBV11-2 and TRBJ2-1; the D gene is possibly TRBD2 (6 bases). The V end was cut by 5 bases, the J end by 6 bases, with 23 bases between. The CDR3 length is 17 residues. Germline CDR1 SGHAT, CDR2 FQNNGV. CDR3 protein: CASSSLPLTTSFNEQFF. For the CDR3, the DNA is TGTGCCAGCAGCAGTCTTCCTCTCACGACTAGTTTCAATGAGCAGTTCTTC.

The chain carries TRBV7-2 and TRBJ2-7; D unclear. With 5 bases removed from V and 3 bases from J, the gap between germline ends came to 14 bases. Germline CDR1 and CDR2: SGHTA and FQGNSA. The CDR3 is 14 residues long. The CDR3 coding sequence is TGTGCCAGCAGCCTGGGTGTGGGGAACTACGAGCAGTACTTC. It yields the protein CASSLGVGNYEQYF. The complete variable domain, with remaining parts taken from reference TRBV7-2 and TRBJ2-7, reads GAGVSQSPSNKVTEKGKDVELRCDPISGHTALYWYRQSLGQGLEFLIYFQGNSAPDKSGLPSDRFSAERTGGSVSTLTIQRTQQEDSAVYLCASSLGVGNYEQYFGPGTRLTVT.

This clonotype turned up a few times. CDR3 nucleotides: TGTGCCCCCAAGGGGGCGGACAGGGTATACAATGAGCAGTTCTTC. Its translation is CAPKGADRVYNEQFF. The chain carries TRBV10-3 and TRBJ2-1, with 8 bases aligning to TRBD1. Per germline, CDR1 ENHRY and CDR2 SYGVKD. Trimming at V came to 11 bases and at J to 4 bases, leaving 13 bases not matched to a gene. The CDR3 spans 15 residues.

The J gene is TRBJ2-3, the V gene TRBV12-3 or TRBV12-4; D might be TRBD2 (6 bases). V lost 9 bases to trimming and J lost 2 bases, with 21 bases between them. The CDR3 loop spans 16 amino acids. For the CDR3, the DNA is TGTGCCAGTAGAGCCCCGGGACTGTGGTCCACAGATACGCAGTATTTT. This codes for CASRAPGLWSTDTQYF.

The genes are TRBV20-1 and TRBJ2-1; the D gene is possibly TRBD2 (6 bases). CDR3 length equals 14 residues. CDR1 DFQATT and CDR2 SNEGSKA come from the germline V gene (reference sequence). The V gene lost 0 bases and the J gene lost 10 bases, with 16 bases spanning the gap. This chain's CDR3 is CSARDLAGPKEQFF. CDR3 nucleotides: TGCAGTGCTAGAGATTTGGCGGGGCCGAAGGAGCAGTTCTTC.

The chain recombines TRBV4-1 with TRBJ2-7; TRBD1 matches at 8 bases. Looked up from germline, CDR1 is MGHRA and CDR2 is YSYEKL. The V gene end was trimmed by 4 bases and the J gene end by 3 bases; junction bases not matched to a gene: 8. The CDR3 runs to 15 residues. The CDR3 sequence: CASSLAGGSYYEQYF. The CDR3 coding sequence is TGCGCCAGCAGCCTGGCAGGGGGCAGTTACTACGAGCAGTACTTC.

The sample holds many counts of this clonotype. This chain uses TRBV7-6 with TRBJ1-1, with 7 bases identical to TRBD1. The CDR3 runs 15 residues. Per the germline V gene, CDR1 is SGHVS and CDR2 is FNYEAQ. V lost 4 bases, J lost 4 bases, and 9 bases stayed unmatched. The CDR3 region is CASSWKTGPGTEAFF. The CDR3 DNA reads TGTGCCAGCAGCTGGAAGACAGGGCCGGGCACTGAAGCTTTCTTT.

This clonotype was found a few times. The chain has TRBV5-1 and TRBJ1-6; D not resolved. This CDR3 comprises 15 residues. Per germline, CDR1 SGHRS and CDR2 YFSETQ. V was cut by 4 bases and J by 3 bases, with 11 bases left in between. CDR3: CASSPTESYNSPLHF. CDR3 DNA sequence: TGCGCCAGCAGCCCAACAGAAAGCTATAATTCACCCCTCCACTTT.

The chain is built from TRBV7-2 and TRBJ2-1; either TRBD1 or TRBD2 may supply D (5 bases each). This CDR3 contains 12 residues. The V gene lost 10 bases and the J gene lost 12 bases, with 19 bases spanning the gap. Per the germline V gene, CDR1 is SGHTA and CDR2 is FQGNSA. DNA for the CDR3: TGTGCCATCCTGAACTGGGACCGGGGGCAGTTCTTC. The encoded protein is CAILNWDRGQFF.

This clonotype was observed a handful of times. The chain recombines TRBV6-1 with TRBJ2-3; 7 positions agree with TRBD2. The CDR3 totals 15 residues. Germline trimming cut 6 bases from V and 3 bases from J; bases unmatched to any gene: 9. The germline gives CDR1 MNHNS, CDR2 SASEGT. In nucleotides, the CDR3 is TGTGCCAGCAGCCTCGCGGCGGGGGTAACAGATACGCAGTATTTT. This encodes CASSLAAGVTDTQYF.

V and J are TRBV12-3 or TRBV12-4 and TRBJ2-7; D remains unclear. Trimming shortened V by 3 bases and J by 2 bases, and 8 bases separated the two germline ends. This CDR3 has 13 amino acids. The chain's CDR3 is CASSLGLTYEQYV. The CDR3 DNA reads as TGTGCCAGCAGTTTGGGGTTGACCTACGAGCAGTACGTC.

This clonotype was counted many times. The V call is TRBV18, the J call TRBJ2-3; 12 positions agree with TRBD2. The CDR3 is 15 residues long. The V segment lost 5 bases and the J segment 1 base; nucleotides outside the gene matches: 1. Per germline, CDR1 KGHSH and CDR2 LQKENI. Here the CDR3 DNA reads TGTGCCAGCTCATGGACTAGCGGGGGCACAGATACGCAGTATTTT. This codes for CASSWTSGGTDTQYF. Drawing the rest from reference TRBV18 and TRBJ2-3, the complete variable domain is NAGVMQNPRHLVRRRGQEARLRCSPMKGHSHVYWYRQLPEEGLKFMVYLQKENIIDESGMPKERFSAEFPKEGPSILRIQQVVRGDSAAYFCASSWTSGGTDTQYFGPGTRLTVL.

The chain recombines TRBV5-1 with TRBJ2-7, with 13 bases that match TRBD2. Trimming removed 3 bases from V and 3 bases from J; junction bases left unmatched: 9. This CDR3 spans 17 amino acids. Germline CDR1 is SGHRS and CDR2 is YFSETQ. In DNA, the CDR3 is TGCGCCAGCAGCTCGACTCCGGGACTAGCGGGGATCTACGAGCAGTACGTC. Translated, it gives CASSSTPGLAGIYEQYV.

This clonotype has just a few counts. The V and J genes are TRBV5-7 and TRBJ1-1; D unresolved. TRBV5-7 is an ORF, with its function uncertain. The V and J ends lost 5 bases and 1 base respectively, with 12 bases between them. The CDR3 consists of 14 residues. The CDR3 nucleotides read TGTGCCAGCAGAGAAATGGGCGGGAACACTGAAGCTTTCTTT. Protein: CASREMGGNTEAFF.

This clonotype occurred a few times. This chain links TRBV6-1 with TRBJ2-1; 9 nucleotides agree with TRBD1. The CDR3 is 14 amino acids. CDR1 is MNHNS and CDR2 is SASEGT in the germline V gene. After removal of 2 bases from V and 7 bases from J, the junction contained 3 bases not matched to a gene. For the CDR3, the DNA is TGTGCCAGCAGTGAAAGGGACAGGGAGAATGAGCAGTTCTTC. This codes for CASSERDRENEQFF.